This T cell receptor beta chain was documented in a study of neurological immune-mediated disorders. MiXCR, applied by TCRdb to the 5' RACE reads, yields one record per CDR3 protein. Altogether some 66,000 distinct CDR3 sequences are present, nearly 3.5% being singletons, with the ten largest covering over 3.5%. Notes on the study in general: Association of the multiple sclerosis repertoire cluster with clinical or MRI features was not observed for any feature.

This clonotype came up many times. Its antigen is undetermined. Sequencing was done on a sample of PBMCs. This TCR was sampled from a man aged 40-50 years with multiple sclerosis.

The CDR3, as DNA: TGTGCCAGCAGCTTGGGGTTGCAGGGTGGGGGCTATGGCTACACCTTC. Its translation: CASSLGLQGGGYGYTF. This chain uses TRBV7-2 with TRBJ1-2; a possible D gene is TRBD1 (5 bases). Germline loops: CDR1 SGHTA, CDR2 FQGNSA. V was clipped by 3 bases and J by 4 bases, with 18 bases between them. The CDR3 length is 16 residues.